This entry concerns a single TCR beta chain. Its antigen is still unknown. 60 Vbeta and 13 Jbeta primers were used in PCR. Repertoires were generated with immunoSEQ multiplex PCR, while TCRdb's copy carries only in-frame clones and drops some. The table includes around 100,000 clones, 70% to 80% detected once. This record comes from a study of cytomegalovirus exposure and HLA in healthy donors. The CDR3 contains 13 residues. V was pared by 4 bases and J by 8 bases, with 7 bases of the junction left unmatched. Germline V lookup: CDR1 GTSNPN, CDR2 SVGIG (reference sequence). Study-wide results and caveats: A later analysis found common viral pathogens apparently linked to several of the most significant clusters.

The chain recombines TRBV30 with TRBJ1-2; 10 bases are a match to TRBD1. Sequenced sample: PBMCs. This receptor was identified in a woman under 30 in good health and CMV-seropositive. CDR3 region: CAWKGTGVAGYTF. Here the CDR3 DNA reads TGTGCCTGGAAAGGGACAGGGGTAGCCGGCTACACCTTC.